This T cell receptor (beta chain) was found in a study of CD8+ T cells in alopecia areata. About this clone: The antigen is unknown. Its ends do not fully match the called genes, so a read error is possible.

RNA, once extracted, was reverse transcribed into cDNA for use as the sequencing template. Method: immunoSEQ multiplex PCR; TCRdb's copy keeps in-frame clones and lacks some. The sample contains more than 110,000 clones, under 60% of which appear only once. The germline V gene has CDR1 SSHAT and CDR2 FNYEAQ (reference sequence). CDR3 length: 13 amino acids. Study-level findings and limits: Against the mouse data, patients shared TCRs less clearly, possibly for HLA reasons.

This rearrangement joins TRBV7-7 to TRBJ2-3; a possible D gene is TRBD2 (6 bases). Sequenced here: CD4+ T cells sorted from blood, sampled at week 0. The TCR sequence derives from a human donor with alopecia areata. The CDR3 loop is CASSLSGADTQYF. The CDR3 nucleotides read TGTGCTAGCAGCTTATCGGGGGCAGATACGCAGTATTTT.